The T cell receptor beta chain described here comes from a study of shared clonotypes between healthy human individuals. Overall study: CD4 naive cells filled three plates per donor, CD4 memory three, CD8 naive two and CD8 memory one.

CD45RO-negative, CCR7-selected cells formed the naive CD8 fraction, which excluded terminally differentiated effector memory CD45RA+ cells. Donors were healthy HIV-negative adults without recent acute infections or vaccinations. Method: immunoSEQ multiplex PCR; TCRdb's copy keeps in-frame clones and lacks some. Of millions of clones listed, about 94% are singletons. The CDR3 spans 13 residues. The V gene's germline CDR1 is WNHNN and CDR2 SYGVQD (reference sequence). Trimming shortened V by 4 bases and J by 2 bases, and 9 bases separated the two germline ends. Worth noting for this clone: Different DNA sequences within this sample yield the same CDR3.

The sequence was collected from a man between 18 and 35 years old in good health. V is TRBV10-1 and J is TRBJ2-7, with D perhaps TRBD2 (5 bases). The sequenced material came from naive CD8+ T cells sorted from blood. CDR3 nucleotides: TGCGCCAGCAGTGCCGGGGTAACCTACGAGCAGTACTTC. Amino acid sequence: CASSAGVTYEQYF.